This TCR beta chain was found in a study of blood T cell repertoires in COVID-19 (dated by TCRdb to 2018 to 2021). Looking at the study overall: Collaborator samples came from the United States, Italy and Spain and covered acute and convalescent phases of COVID-19. The samples were drawn from two sources: the first 160 participants of the ongoing ImmuneRACE study, and 1,000 to 1,500 subjects contributed by 6 global collaborators. HLA class I and class II types, where available, came from metadata supplied by the sample provider rather than from assay-based typing. The material from the prospective study consisted of cDNA or gDNA derived from T cells, B-cell-depleted T cells, or PBMCs. Deeply sampled blood TCRbeta repertoires from subjects exposed to, actively infected with, or recovered from COVID-19 were included in the dataset. The sample metadata nearly always contained a de-identified subject ID, COVID-19 status, age in years and sex. A freely available public database, intended as a resource for researchers studying the immune response to SARS-CoV-2, is where the repertoires were released.

This clone came up once. The antigen it recognizes is unknown. There are no base qualities to consult, and no much larger clone falls within one base. V lost 5 bases and J lost 5 bases; the stretch between them is 12 bases long. The germline V gene (reference sequence) gives CDR1 as SEHNR and CDR2 as FQNEAQ. The CDR3 holds 14 amino acids from the cysteine to the phenylalanine. The read is trimmed to its CDR3 DNA, 42 bases read in frame from base 1. TCRbeta CDR3 regions were amplified from genomic DNA by means of the immunoSEQ Assay, a bias-controlled multiplex PCR. In the original analysis: Within the assay, amplification of reference gene primers was used to estimate how many nucleated cells each sample contained. To quantify the absolute abundance of each unique TCRbeta CDR3 rearrangement, sequence reads were collapsed and filtered. For each sample, productive Simpson clonality was calculated by taking the square root of Simpson's diversity index across productive rearrangements. TCRdb's version of the immuneACCESS table is confined to in-frame rearrangements and falls short of the full clone set. An unresolved V gene accounts for under half of the shortfall where checked; the remainder is of unknown origin. V and J calls plus clone size are reproduced from that table; the DNA served to infer D and trimming. Recorded for this sample are about 380,000 clones; more than 75% of them occurred a single time. The ten biggest clones cover approximately 1.2% of the sample.

Participants in the prospective study were enrolled through a virtual design, were aged roughly 18 to 95 years, and lived in about 25 United States geographic areas. In the prospective study, cohorts were assigned on the basis of participant-reported clinical history obtained from a screening survey and a study questionnaire. ImmuneRACE Cohort 3 recovered participants were defined by two consecutive negative NP/OP PCR tests, healthcare professional clearance, or symptom resolution. Mobile phlebotomists in the prospective study collected whole blood, serum and a nasopharyngeal or oropharyngeal swab from every participant. Over an approximately 2-month period, participants in the prospective study had the option of providing additional blood draws and questionnaires. Prospective study blood samples were shipped either frozen or at room temperature before DNA extraction. Overall study outcomes, separate from this receptor: How much clinical and demographic metadata was included differed by source and by participant, and the metadata was provided uncurated.

This receptor chain uses TRBV7-9 and TRBJ1-4; the D gene is possibly TRBD1, with 5 bases matching. The sequencing sample was made of PBMCs or T cells enriched from blood (not recorded which). The origin of this receptor is a man younger than 45 who had recovered from COVID-19. The CDR3 reads as follows: CASSMVGANEKLFF. The DNA sequence is given as TGTGCCAGCAGCATGGTTGGGGCGAATGAAAAACTGTTTTTT. The CDR3, completed at both ends by the reference TRBV7-9 and TRBJ1-4 genes, gives the full variable domain DTGVSQNPRHKITKRGQNVTFRCDPISEHNRLYWYRQTLGQGPEFLTYFQNEAQLEKSRLLSDRFSAERPKGSFSTLEIQRTEQGDSAMYLCASSMVGANEKLFFGSGTQLSVL.